This T cell receptor (beta chain) was sequenced for a study of T cells expressing NK-cell markers. In the study overall: The authors derived TCR beta repertoires from sorted CD3+CD56+NKG2C+, CD3+CD56+NKG2C- and CD3+CD56-NKG2C+ T cells.

Per the germline V gene, CDR1 is MNHEY and CDR2 is SMNVEV (reference sequence). The length of the CDR3 is 16 residues. TCRdb reprocessed the 5' RACE reads and reports one entry per CDR3 protein, with no DNA. The sample has 350,000 to 400,000 distinct CDR3 sequences. The clonotype originates from a woman aged 45-65 years in good health. The J gene is TRBJ2-1, the V gene TRBV27; TCRdb's D call of TRBD1 is untestable without DNA. The sequenced material came from blood T cells: a sorted CD56 or NKG2C T cell subset, CD4+ or CD8+ T cells, or bulk PBMC T cells (not recorded which). Here the CDR3 reads CASSPRLGRLSNEQFF.